The rows below give T cell receptor beta chains drawn from one sample of a study of cytomegalovirus exposure and HLA in healthy donors. Profiled with immunoSEQ multiplex PCR; TCRdb holds only in-frame clones, not every one. The table has about 150,000 clones, roughly 77% seen once. Material for sequencing was PBMCs. These receptors came from a human donor in good health. Each CDR3 is given with its conserved first and last residue. The D gene is left open where the match is weak. Clone size is not always given. Where it is, it says once, few, many or a class for expanded clones.

>-|TRBJ1-2|once|TRBV7-9
CASSSHVTGRGGYTF
TGTGCCAGCAGCTCCCACGTTACAGGGAGGGGTGGCTACACCTTC
>-|TRBJ1-2|-|TRBV15
CATSRDHVGYTF
TGTGCCACCAGCAGAGATCATGTTGGCTACACCTTC
>TRBD2|TRBJ2-5|-|TRBV7-2
CASSSAGVQETQYF
TGTGCCAGCAGCTCGGCGGGGGTACAAGAGACCCAGTACTTC
>-|TRBJ2-2|once|TRBV5-1
CASSSLFTGSETGELFF
TGCGCCAGCAGCTCCTTGTTCACGGGGTCCGAGACCGGGGAGCTGTTTTTT
>TRBD1|TRBJ2-7|-|TRBV7-2
CASSFTADRALSNEQYF
TGTGCCAGCAGCTTTACCGCAGACAGGGCCCTGAGCAACGAGCAGTACTTC
>TRBD1|TRBJ1-2|-|TRBV28
CASSTYGTGGAGYGYTF
TGTGCCAGCAGTACATACGGGACAGGGGGCGCGGGATATGGCTACACCTTC
>TRBD1|TRBJ1-5|-|TRBV18
CASSLDRGYQPQHF
TGTGCCAGCTCACTTGACAGGGGGTATCAGCCCCAGCATTTT
>TRBD2|TRBJ2-3|-|TRBV19
CASSIRHGLAGVGTDTQYF
TGTGCCAGTAGTATCCGTCACGGGCTAGCGGGGGTGGGCACAGATACGCAGTATTTT
>TRBD2|TRBJ2-1|-|TRBV7-8
CASSLAVRESRNEQFF
TGTGCCAGCAGCTTAGCGGTGCGGGAGAGCCGGAATGAGCAGTTCTTC
>-|TRBJ2-7|-|TRBV19
CASSIGWGFSYEQYF
TGTGCCAGTAGTATAGGCTGGGGCTTCTCGTACGAGCAGTACTTC
>TRBD1|TRBJ2-2|-|TRBV6-5
CASSLGQHTGELFF
TGTGCCAGCAGTTTGGGACAGCACACCGGGGAGCTGTTTTTT
>TRBD1|TRBJ1-3|-|TRBV10-2
CASSEGQGFSGNTIYF
TGCGCCAGCAGTGAGGGACAGGGATTCTCTGGAAACACCATATATTTT
>TRBD1|TRBJ2-7|-|TRBV11-2
CASSLEGQGFYEQYF
TGTGCCAGCAGCTTAGAGGGACAGGGTTTCTACGAGCAGTACTTC
>TRBD2|TRBJ2-7|-|TRBV28
CASSLLAGVRQYF
TGTGCCAGCAGTTTATTAGCGGGAGTTAGACAGTACTTC
>-|TRBJ1-3|-|TRBV7-9
CASRRDSSGNTIYF
TGTGCCAGCAGGCGGGACTCTTCTGGAAACACCATATATTTT
>-|TRBJ2-3|-|TRBV12-2
CASPVWGEGSTDTQYF
-
>-|TRBJ2-7|few|TRBV7-9
CASRYEGGYEQYF
TGTGCCAGCAGATATGAAGGAGGCTACGAGCAGTACTTC
>-|TRBJ2-5|-|TRBV5-1
CASSLNLAGSETQYF
TGCGCCAGCAGCTTGAATCTGGCGGGGTCGGAGACCCAGTACTTC
>-|TRBJ1-1|few|TRBV7-9
CASSLAGAEAFF
TGTGCCAGCAGCTTAGCCGGAGCTGAAGCTTTCTTT
>-|TRBJ2-5|-|TRBV27
CASSFSLTGTQYF
TGTGCCAGCAGTTTTTCGCTAACCGGGACCCAGTACTTC
>TRBD1|TRBJ1-1|few|TRBV19
CASSIEGTGKSEAFF
TGTGCCAGTAGTATTGAGGGGACAGGGAAATCTGAAGCTTTCTTT
>-|TRBJ2-2|once|TRBV6-5
CASSYFEAGTGELFF
TGTGCCAGCAGTTACTTTGAGGCGGGTACCGGGGAGCTGTTTTTT
>-|TRBJ1-3|once|TRBV11-2
CASSLEFRGAISGNTIYF
TGTGCCAGCAGCTTAGAGTTTCGGGGGGCAATCTCTGGAAACACCATATATTTT
>TRBD1|TRBJ1-5|once|TRBV6-1
CASRPTGANQPQHF
TGTGCCAGCAGGCCCACAGGGGCCAATCAGCCCCAGCATTTT
>TRBD1|TRBJ2-7|-|TRBV11-2
CASSLGQGKVYEQYF
TGTGCCAGCAGCCTGGGACAGGGGAAGGTCTACGAGCAGTACTTC
>-|TRBJ2-7|-|TRBV5-6
CASSHLFLGPSYEQYF
TGTGCCAGCAGCCACCTGTTCCTAGGCCCCTCCTACGAGCAGTACTTC
>TRBD2|TRBJ2-7|-|TRBV6-5
CASSPGASGDYEQYF
TGTGCCAGCAGCCCCGGGGCTAGCGGGGATTACGAGCAGTACTTC
>-|TRBJ2-1|once|TRBV28
CASRLLYNEQFF
TGTGCCAGCCGTTTACTCTACAATGAGCAGTTCTTC
>TRBD2|TRBJ2-2|-|TRBV5-1
CASSLPGGLRELFF
TGCGCCAGCAGCTTGCCGGGAGGATTGAGGGAGCTGTTTTTT
>TRBD1|TRBJ2-7|-|TRBV10-3
CAIRPDRDSYEQYF
TGTGCCATCAGACCGGACAGGGACTCATACGAGCAGTACTTC
>TRBD2|TRBJ2-2|once|TRBV18
CASQPRLADTGELFF
TGTGCCAGCCAACCGAGACTAGCGGACACCGGGGAGCTGTTTTTT
>-|TRBJ1-4|-|TRBV7-6
CASSRTAGNEKLFF
TGTGCCAGCAGCCGAACGGCAGGGAATGAAAAACTGTTTTTT
>-|TRBJ2-1|few|TRBV6-6
CASQTYNEQFF
TGTGCCAGCCAGACCTACAATGAGCAGTTCTTC
>-|TRBJ2-7|-|TRBV7-2
CASSIDTGPYEQYF
TGTGCCAGCAGCATAGATACAGGTCCCTACGAGCAGTACTTC
>TRBD2|TRBJ2-1|-|TRBV30
CATVEAAGVNEQFF
TGTGCCACAGTTGAGGCCGCGGGGGTCAATGAGCAGTTCTTC
>TRBD1|TRBJ1-1|-|TRBV10-3
CAIREQGSTEAFF
TGTGCCATCAGGGAACAGGGGAGCACTGAAGCTTTCTTT
>TRBD1|TRBJ2-7|once|TRBV5-1
CASSSTGAEQYF
TGCGCCAGCAGCTCGACAGGGGCCGAGCAGTACTTC
>TRBD2|TRBJ2-2|medium-sized|TRBV2
CASHETSGGAGELFF
TGTGCCAGCCATGAGACTAGCGGGGGGGCCGGGGAGCTGTTTTTT
>-|TRBJ1-5|few|TRBV28
CASSFNSPGNQPQHF
TGTGCCAGCAGTTTCAACTCTCCTGGTAATCAGCCCCAGCATTTT
>TRBD1|TRBJ1-5|-|TRBV19
CASSIPGQGTIYSNQPQHF
TGTGCCAGTAGTATTCCGGGACAGGGGACGATATATAGCAATCAGCCCCAGCATTTT
>TRBD2|TRBJ2-3|-|TRBV28
CASSLVLASGRSTDTQYF
TGTGCCAGCAGTTTGGTCCTGGCTAGCGGGAGAAGCACAGATACGCAGTATTTT
>TRBD1|TRBJ2-7|-|TRBV5-1
CASTRTGGTYEQYF
TGCGCCAGCACCCGGACAGGGGGGACCTACGAGCAGTACTTC
>-|TRBJ2-3|-|TRBV4-2
CASSPERRADTQYF
TGTGCCAGCAGCCCTGAGCGGAGGGCAGATACGCAGTATTTT
>-|TRBJ2-7|few|TRBV28
CASSLEVPGEQYF
TGTGCCAGCAGTTTAGAGGTACCGGGGGAGCAGTACTTC
>TRBD2|TRBJ2-2|few|TRBV6-5
CASSYTASGGTGELFF
TGTGCCAGCAGTTACACCGCAAGCGGGGGCACCGGGGAGCTGTTTTTT
>-|TRBJ1-6|-|TRBV15
CATSRDRPGQWDSPLHF
TGTGCCACCAGCAGAGATCGCCCAGGACAGTGGGATTCACCCCTCCACTTT
>-|TRBJ1-1|-|TRBV9
CASSAGTRPEAFF
TGTGCCAGCAGCGCAGGGACACGTCCTGAAGCTTTCTTT
>TRBD2|TRBJ2-7|-|TRBV7-8
CASSLGGAGGSYEQYF
TGTGCCAGCAGCTTAGGGGGAGCGGGAGGTTCCTACGAGCAGTACTTC